Listed here are 22 T cell receptor beta chains from one sample, sequenced in a study of blood T cell repertoires in COVID-19. The assay was immunoSEQ multiplex PCR, and TCRdb's table has in-frame clones only and misses some. Of some 100,000 clones detected, 80% to 90% appear once; the ten largest clones hold under 3.5%. Sequences were obtained from PBMCs or T cells enriched from blood (not recorded which). All receptors come from a woman aged 45-65 years who had recovered from COVID-19.

The rearrangement links TRBV6-2 or TRBV6-3 to TRBJ2-5; possible D gene TRBD1, 7 bases. The CDR3 is 15 amino acids. Germline CDR1 is MNHEY and CDR2 is SVGEGT. Trimming removed 2 bases at V and 0 bases at J, with 10 bases between. The CDR3 spells CASSYGGTDQETQYF. For the CDR3, the DNA is TGTGCCAGCAGTTACGGGGGGACAGACCAAGAGACCCAGTACTTC.

The rearrangement joins TRBV5-1 to TRBJ2-2; 9 bases are a match to TRBD1. CDR3 length: 16 amino acids. The V gene's germline CDR1 is SGHRS and CDR2 YFSETQ. V lost 3 bases and J lost 4; bases outside the gene matches: 7. The CDR3 DNA reads TGCGCCAGCAGCTGGGCCGGGACAGGGAGCACCGGGGAGCTGTTTTTT. It is translated as CASSWAGTGSTGELFF.

The rearrangement uses TRBV3-1 (or the pseudogene TRBV3-2) and TRBJ2-1, with TRBD2 identical over 10 bases. There are 13 residues in the CDR3. The J segment lost 14 bases and the V segment lost 1 base, leaving 5 bases of the junction unmatched. CDR1 LGHDT and CDR2 YNNKEL come from the germline V gene (reference sequence). CDR3 sequence: CASSQGRAGGEFF. For the CDR3, the DNA is TGTGCCAGCAGCCAAGGTCGAGCGGGAGGGGAGTTCTTC.

This clone appeared a single time. This rearrangement joins TRBV5-4 to TRBJ1-2; D call uncertain. CDR3 length: 12 residues. CDR1 and CDR2 from the germline V gene are SGHNT and YYREEE (reference sequence). CDR3 nucleotide sequence: TGTGTCACAAGCCCAGGAAACTATGGCTACACCTTC. Amino acid sequence: CVTSPGNYGYTF.

This chain connects TRBV30 to TRBJ1-2, with D uncertain. The CDR3 sequence is 12 residues long. The germline V gene encodes CDR1 GTSNPN and CDR2 SVGIG (reference sequence). The ends were cut back, 1 base at V and 3 bases at J, with 6 bases in the middle. CDR3 in amino acids: CAWSASDYGYTF. The CDR3 DNA follows: TGTGCCTGGAGTGCTTCAGACTATGGCTACACCTTC.

The chain combines TRBV6-1 with TRBJ1-5, with a tentative D call TRBD1 (6 bases). Germline CDR1 MNHNS, CDR2 SASEGT. The germline V and J ends were trimmed by 1 base and 4 bases, with 11 bases remaining between them. The CDR3 totals 15 residues. Written as DNA, the CDR3 is TGTGCCAGCAGTGAAGTTACAGGGATAAATCAGCCCCAGCATTTT. Amino acids: CASSEVTGINQPQHF.

Here the CDR3 DNA reads TGTGCCACCAGCACGACTCTACCCAGCAATGAGCAGTTCTTC. Amino acids: CATSTTLPSNEQFF. The V gene is TRBV15, the J gene TRBJ2-1; D ambiguous. V lost 4 bases and J 6 bases, leaving 13 bases between the germline ends. Germline V CDR1 and CDR2: LNHNV, YYDKDF (reference sequence). The CDR3 sequence is 14 residues long. The full variable domain, with the rest looked up from reference TRBV15 and TRBJ2-1, is DAMVIQNPRYQVTQFGKPVTLSCSQTLNHNVMYWYQQKSSQAPKLLFHYYDKDFNNEADTPDNFQSRRPNTSFCFLDIRSPGLGDTAMYLCATSTTLPSNEQFFGPGTRLTVL.

V gene TRBV19 combines with J gene TRBJ2-3; possible D gene TRBD2, 6 bases. The CDR3 spans 16 residues. CDR1 and CDR2 from the germline V gene are LNHDA and SQIVND (reference sequence). V gave up 7 bases and J gave up 4 bases, with 21 bases separating them. Here the CDR3 DNA reads TGTGCCAGTACCCCCCCGGGGAGGCAGTCAGCAGATACGCAGTATTTT. Translation: CASTPPGRQSADTQYF. The full variable domain, its missing parts supplied by reference TRBV19 and TRBJ2-3, is DGGITQSPKYLFRKEGQNVTLSCEQNLNHDAMYWYRQDPGQGLRLIYYSQIVNDFQKGDIAEGYSVSREKKESFPLTVTSAQKNPTAFYLCASTPPGRQSADTQYFGPGTRLTVL.

The chain employs TRBV2 and TRBJ2-6; no firm D call. V lost 7 bases and J lost 0, with 4 bases in between. CDR3 length: 13 amino acids. Germline V gene data show CDR1 as SNHLY and CDR2 as FYNNEI. CDR3 in DNA: TGTGCCAGCACACTCTCTGGGGCCAACGTCCTGACTTTC. It encodes CASTLSGANVLTF.

V usage is TRBV5-1 and J usage is TRBJ2-4; D is unresolved. The CDR3 is made up of 16 amino acids. CDR1 is SGHRS, CDR2 YFSETQ, per germline. Trimming stripped 0 bases from V and 0 bases from J, with 10 bases between. The CDR3 region is CASSLERSLAKNIQYF. DNA of the CDR3: TGCGCCAGCAGCTTGGAAAGATCACTAGCCAAAAACATTCAGTACTTC.

In its sample, this clone was seen once. V usage is TRBV6-1 and J usage is TRBJ2-7; 9 nucleotides line up with TRBD1. Unmatched junction bases numbered 9, after V lost 3 bases and J lost 3 bases. This CDR3 contains 16 residues. Germline V gene lookup returns CDR1 MNHNS and CDR2 SASEGT. The CDR3 coding sequence is TGTGCCAGCAGTGACTACCCCCAGACAGGGGGCTACGAGCAGTACTTC. It codes for CASSDYPQTGGYEQYF.

CDR3 in DNA: TGCGCCAGCAGCCTGGACAGTACAAGCCCCTACGGGGTTGTGATTGAAGCTTTCTTT. Protein: CASSLDSTSPYGVVIEAFF. This chain uses TRBV5-1 with TRBJ1-1; a possible D gene is TRBD1 (6 bases). CDR1 is SGHRS and CDR2 is YFSETQ in the germline V gene. Trimming took 4 bases from V and 7 from J, leaving 32 bases between them. The CDR3 is 19 amino acids.

As DNA, the CDR3 is TGCAGCGTTGAGGGACTAGCGGGATTAAATGAGCAGTTCTTC. Residues: CSVEGLAGLNEQFF. This chain uses TRBV29-1 with TRBJ2-1, with 13 bases lining up with TRBD2. CDR3 length: 14 amino acids. Germline V CDR1 and CDR2: SQVTM, ANQGSEA. After removal of 3 bases from V and 7 bases from J, the junction contained 3 bases not matched to a gene.

The gene calls are TRBV4-1 and TRBJ1-6; TRBD1 is a possible D gene (5 bases). CDR1 and CDR2 from the germline V gene are MGHRA and YSYEKL. V lost 2 bases and J lost 8, with 22 bases in between. This CDR3 is built from 18 residues. DNA for the CDR3: TGCGCCAGCAGCCAACTTGGGGGGACGGCCTCTACCTATTCACCCCTCCACTTT. This translates into CASSQLGGTASTYSPLHF.

The chain is built from TRBV28 and TRBJ2-3, with TRBD1 matching over 8 bases. V shed 6 bases, J shed 0 bases, and the junction held 11 bases outside the gene matches. This CDR3 region has 17 residues. Germline V gives CDR1 MDHEN, CDR2 SYDVKM. CDR3 sequence reads: CASSYTQGARSTDTQYF. The CDR3, as DNA: TGTGCCAGCAGCTACACCCAGGGGGCGCGTAGCACAGATACGCAGTATTTT.

The chain employs TRBV6-1 and TRBJ2-1; D unclear. Germline assignment: CDR1 MNHNS and CDR2 SASEGT. The CDR3 runs to 12 residues. With 3 bases removed from V and 4 bases from J, the gap between germline ends came to 4 bases. The CDR3 here is CASSDSYNEQFF. The CDR3 DNA follows: TGTGCCAGCAGTGACAGTTACAATGAGCAGTTCTTC.

This clone was recorded once. The chain is built from TRBV19 and TRBJ2-7; D might be TRBD2 (5 bases). There are 13 residues in the CDR3. CDR1 is LNHDA and CDR2 is SQIVND in the germline V gene (reference sequence). Trimming stripped 2 bases from V and 1 base from J, with 6 bases between. CDR3 residues: CASSITGSYEQYF. The CDR3 nucleotides read TGTGCCAGTAGTATAACGGGATCCTACGAGCAGTACTTC.

The rearrangement uses TRBV19 and TRBJ1-1; maybe TRBD1 (5 bases). CDR1 LNHDA and CDR2 SQIVND come from the germline V gene (reference sequence). The length of the CDR3 is 14 residues. V was pared by 3 bases and J by 7 bases, with 15 bases between. CDR3 DNA: TGTGCCAGTAGTATCTGGCAGGGCGATGGTGAAGCTTTCTTT. Its protein is CASSIWQGDGEAFF.

The chain joins TRBV29-1 to TRBJ1-1; 9 nucleotides line up with TRBD1. The CDR3 has 14 amino acids. Germline CDR1 and CDR2: SQVTM and ANQGSEA. The junction had 8 bases not matched to a gene; V was cut back by 3 bases and J by 6 bases. The DNA of the CDR3 is TGCAGCGTTGACATGGGACAGGGTGGAGCTGAAGCTTTCTTT. Translated, it gives CSVDMGQGGAEAFF.

This clone was seen once. V and J are TRBV6-5 and TRBJ1-4; TRBD1 matches 7 bases. The germline V gene has CDR1 MNHEY and CDR2 SVGAGI. CDR3 size: 14 residues. J was trimmed by 4 bases and V by 5 bases; bases with no gene match: 4. CDR3 loop: CASSKGQLNEKLFF. The CDR3 nucleotides read TGTGCCAGCAGTAAGGGACAGCTTAATGAAAAACTGTTTTTT.

This chain joins TRBV28 and TRBJ2-3; a weak D match, TRBD1 (5 bases). There are 15 residues in the CDR3. Germline V lookup: CDR1 MDHEN, CDR2 SYDVKM. Deletions cut 6 bases from V and 5 bases from J, with 18 bases between. CDR3 bases: TGTGCCAGCAGAACTTGGACACTACTGGGAGATACGCAGTATTTT. Its translation is CASRTWTLLGDTQYF.

V usage is TRBV9 and J usage is TRBJ2-1; TRBD2 might be the D (5 bases). This CDR3 is built from 16 residues. V lost 5 bases and J lost 0, with 15 bases in between. Germline V gives CDR1 SGDLS, CDR2 YYNGEE. The CDR3 bases are TGTGCCAGCAGTGGCGGAGCGGCCAGCTCCTACAATGAGCAGTTCTTC. Its translation is CASSGGAASSYNEQFF.